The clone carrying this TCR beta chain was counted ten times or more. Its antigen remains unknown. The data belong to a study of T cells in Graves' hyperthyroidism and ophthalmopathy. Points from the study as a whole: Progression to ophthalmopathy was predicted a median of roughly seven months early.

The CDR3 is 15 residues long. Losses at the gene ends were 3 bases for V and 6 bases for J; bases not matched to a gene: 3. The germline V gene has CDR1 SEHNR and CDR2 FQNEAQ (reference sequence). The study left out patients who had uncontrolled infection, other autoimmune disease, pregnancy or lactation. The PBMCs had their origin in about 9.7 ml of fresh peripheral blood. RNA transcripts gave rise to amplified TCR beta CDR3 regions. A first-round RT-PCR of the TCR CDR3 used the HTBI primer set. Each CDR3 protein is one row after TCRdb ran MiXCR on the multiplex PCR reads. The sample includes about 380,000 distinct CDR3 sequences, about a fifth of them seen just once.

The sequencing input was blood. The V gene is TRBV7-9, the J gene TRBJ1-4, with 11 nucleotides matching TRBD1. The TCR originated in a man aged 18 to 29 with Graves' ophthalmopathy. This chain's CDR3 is CASSFWTGGDEKLFF. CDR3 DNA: TGTGCCAGCAGCTTCTGGACAGGGGGCGATGAAAAACTGTTTTTT.